A selection of T cell receptor beta chains follows, all from one sample in a study of cytomegalovirus exposure and HLA in healthy donors. Only in-frame clones appear in the TCRdb table, and some are missing; sequencing was by immunoSEQ multiplex PCR. The sample contains about 150,000 clones, around 9.7% of which appear only once. What was sequenced was PBMCs. The receptors were sampled from a man aged 50 or older in good health and CMV-seronegative. The CDR3 runs from the conserved cysteine through the conserved F or W. The order of the fields is clone size, V gene, J gene, D gene, CDR3 DNA, CDR3 protein. A D gene is named only where the DNA matches it firmly. Only part of the rows carry a size: once, few, many, or a class if the clone is expanded.

few,TRBV7-3,TRBJ2-1,TRBD1,TGTGCCAGCACCACAAGGGAAAGGGACAGGGAAAACAATGAGCAGTTCTTC,CASTTRERDRENNEQFF
few,TRBV18,TRBJ2-5,TRBD2,TGTGCCAGCTCACCGTCGGTAGCGGGGGAGACCCAGTACTTC,CASSPSVAGETQYF
few,TRBV28,TRBJ1-4,.,TGTGCCAGCACCCGGGACGTCCACGGGAGACTGTTTTTT,CASTRDVHGRLFF
.,TRBV7-9,TRBJ2-7,.,TGTGCCAGCAGCTTAGTTATCTACGAGCAGTACTTC,CASSLVIYEQYF
.,TRBV18,TRBJ1-2,TRBD1,TGTGCCAGCTCACCGCCCACAGGGGTCTATGGCTACACCTTC,CASSPPTGVYGYTF
few,TRBV25-1,TRBJ1-4,TRBD1,TGTGCCAGCATCGGACAGGGGGCGTCTAATGAAAAACTGTTTTTT,CASIGQGASNEKLFF
.,TRBV18,TRBJ2-2,TRBD2,TGTGCCAGCTCACCCGCTAGCGGGAGGGCCACCGGGGAGCTGTTTTTT,CASSPASGRATGELFF
.,TRBV13,TRBJ1-6,.,TGTGCCAGCAGCTATCGTCAGGGCCATGGTTCACCCCTCCACTTT,CASSYRQGHGSPLHF
few,TRBV19,TRBJ2-3,TRBD2,TGTGCCAGTACCTCCCAGCGGGGGGTTGGAGATACGCAGTATTTT,CASTSQRGVGDTQYF
.,TRBV7-8,TRBJ2-7,TRBD2,TGTGCCAGCAGCTACCCCGGACTAGCGGTTCCCTACGAGCAGTACTTC,CASSYPGLAVPYEQYF
few,TRBV7-8,TRBJ1-2,.,TGTGCCAGCAGGTCTACAGGCTCTGGTGGCTACACCTTC,CASRSTGSGGYTF
few,TRBV20-1,TRBJ1-1,.,TGCAGTCCCGCAACAGGGGAAGCTTTCTTT,CSPATGEAFF
.,TRBV2,TRBJ2-7,TRBD1,TGTGCCAGCAGTGGGACAGGGAGTTCCCCCGGAGACTTC,CASSGTGSSPGDF
few,TRBV11-3,TRBJ1-1,.,TGTGCCAGCAGCGGCCCGGGTACAGGCACTGAAGCTTTCTTT,CASSGPGTGTEAFF
few,TRBV6-5,TRBJ2-5,TRBD1,TGTGCCAGCAGTCCGTCGACAGGGGCGGAGACCCAGTACTTC,CASSPSTGAETQYF
.,TRBV6-6,TRBJ1-1,.,TGTGCCAGCAGTCCCCCGGGTACCAACACTGAAGCTTTCTTT,CASSPPGTNTEAFF
.,TRBV18,TRBJ1-4,.,TGTGCCAGCTCACCCGGGGGGCGTCGGGAAAAACTGTTTTTT,CASSPGGRREKLFF
.,TRBV5-6,TRBJ2-7,TRBD1,TGTGCCAGCAGCTTGGGGGGACAGGGGTCCTACGAGCAGTACTTC,CASSLGGQGSYEQYF
few,TRBV27,TRBJ2-7,.,TGTGCCAGCACGGCGGCGAGCTCCTACGAGCAGTACTTC,CASTAASSYEQYF
.,TRBV6-6,TRBJ2-3,.,TGTGCCAGCAGTTCCCAGGACTGGGCCACAGATACGCAGTATTTT,CASSSQDWATDTQYF
few,TRBV2,TRBJ1-5,TRBD1,TGTGCCAGCAGCAGGGACAGGGCTAGCAATCAGCCCCAGCATTTT,CASSRDRASNQPQHF
.,TRBV11-2,TRBJ1-4,TRBD1,TGTGCCAGCAACAGAGGGACAGATGTAGAAAAACTGTTTTTT,CASNRGTDVEKLFF
.,TRBV9,TRBJ2-3,.,TGTGCCAGCAGCGACAGGGATAGCACAGATACGCAGTATTTT,CASSDRDSTDTQYF
.,TRBV15,TRBJ2-7,.,TGTGCCACCAGCAGAGATACAGGGCAGCAGTACTTC,CATSRDTGQQYF
few,TRBV7-3,TRBJ2-1,TRBD1,TGTGCCAGCAGCCCAAGCCAGGGGGCGAAGGATGAGCAGTTCTTC,CASSPSQGAKDEQFF
.,TRBV11-1,TRBJ1-6,TRBD1,TGTGCCAGCAGCCCCGGACAGGGGGTGTCTTCACCCCTCCACTTT,CASSPGQGVSSPLHF
few,TRBV19,TRBJ1-2,.,TGTGCCAGTGTTGGACAGTTACTAGCTAACTATGGCTACACCTTC,CASVGQLLANYGYTF
.,TRBV5-1,TRBJ2-6,TRBD1,TGCGCCAGCAGCCCGGACAGGGGGCAACCTGGGGCCAACGTCCTGACTTTC,CASSPDRGQPGANVLTF
.,TRBV28,TRBJ2-5,TRBD2,TGTGCCAGCAGGGAGCTAGCGGGAGACAGGAAGACCCAGTACTTC,CASRELAGDRKTQYF
few,TRBV30,TRBJ2-6,.,TGTGCCTGGAGTGTTGGTTGGCAGGGCTCTGGGGCCAACGTCCTGACTTTC,CAWSVGWQGSGANVLTF
.,TRBV6-1,TRBJ1-4,.,TGTGCCAGCAGTGTCCCTCCCTCGAGCAATGAAAAACTGTTTTTT,CASSVPPSSNEKLFF
.,TRBV19,TRBJ1-1,.,TGTGCCAGTAGTATAGTGTGGGGGGACAACACTGAAGCTTTCTTT,CASSIVWGDNTEAFF
.,TRBV7-2,TRBJ1-5,.,TGTGCCAGCAGCTTAGTTGTGGGGCAAGGGCAGCCCCAGCATTTT,CASSLVVGQGQPQHF
few,TRBV6-1,TRBJ2-6,.,TGTGCCAGCAGTGAAAGCTCTGGGGCCAACGTCATGACTTTT,CASSESSGANVMTF
few,TRBV19,TRBJ1-4,.,TGTGCCAGTAGTATTACAGGGTTTACTAATGAAAAACTGTTTTTT,CASSITGFTNEKLFF
few,TRBV5-1,TRBJ2-7,.,TGCGCCAGCAGCTTGGGGCAGGCCAACGAGCAGTACTTC,CASSLGQANEQYF
.,TRBV13,TRBJ2-7,TRBD1,TGTGCCAGCAGCTCGAGCGGCCAGGGGGTGGGCGAGCAGTACTTC,CASSSSGQGVGEQYF
few,TRBV7-2,TRBJ1-2,TRBD1,TGTGCCAGCAGCCGTGACAGGGGTGGCTACACCTTC,CASSRDRGGYTF
few,TRBV6-5,TRBJ2-7,.,TGTGCCAGCAGTTCGGACAGTGTAAACTCCTACGAGCAGTACTTC,CASSSDSVNSYEQYF
few,TRBV16,TRBJ2-5,TRBD1,TGTGCCAGCAGCCAATTCGGGAGGGACAGGGGGCGCGGAGAGACCCAGTACTTC,CASSQFGRDRGRGETQYF
.,TRBV2,TRBJ2-7,TRBD1,TGTGCCAGCTCCCTCGACGGGACAGGGGGCTCCGAGCAGTACTTC,CASSLDGTGGSEQYF
.,TRBV19,TRBJ2-7,TRBD1,TGTGCCAGTAGTATCCAGGGGGTTTCCTACGAGCAGTACTTC,CASSIQGVSYEQYF
.,TRBV5-1,TRBJ1-1,.,TGCGCCAGCAGCTTGGGAACAGGAGACATGAACACTGAAGCTTTCTTT,CASSLGTGDMNTEAFF
few,TRBV6-1,TRBJ1-1,.,TGTGCCAGCAGTGATGCGGGTAAGGAAAACACTGAAGCTTTCTTT,CASSDAGKENTEAFF
.,TRBV7-6,TRBJ2-1,TRBD2,TGTGCCAGCAGCTTAGACGCTAGCGGGAGAGGTTTTCTTTACAATGAGCAGTTCTTC,CASSLDASGRGFLYNEQFF